This TCR beta chain comes out of a study of T cell responses to AZD1222 COVID-19 vaccine. In the study overall: Researchers grouped second doses given at about 4 or about 12 weeks into one pool. Overall study results and limits: Only a handful of AZD1222 recipients, several in all, had baseline seropositivity. Unmutated variant regions are reportedly the target of nearly half of TCRs that are spike-specific.

Libraries were prepared by immunoSEQ multiplex PCR; TCRdb keeps only in-frame clonotypes and omits some of them. The table has 90,000 to 95,000 clones, 70% to 90% seen once. This clone was detected once. Its antigen is currently unknown. Germline V gives CDR1 SGHDT, CDR2 YYEEEE. The CDR3 runs to 16 residues. V dropped 4 bases and J dropped 7 bases, with 18 bases sitting between them. The origin of this receptor is an adult in good health. The rearrangement uses TRBV5-6 and TRBJ1-6, with a possible D match to TRBD1 (5 bases). The sample was peripheral blood, taken on day 0 of AZD1222 vaccination. The CDR3 sequence: CASSPKPGGRNSPLHF. DNA of the CDR3: TGTGCCAGCAGCCCTAAACCCGGGGGTAGAAATTCACCCCTCCACTTT.